The TCR beta chain described here comes from a study of OX40 agonist ivuxolimab in advanced cancers. On the study more broadly: Two patients with cutaneous melanoma and one with hepatocellular carcinoma, three in total, showed partial responses.

Germline V gene lookup returns CDR1 MNHEY and CDR2 SMNVEV (reference sequence). This CDR3 is 15 amino acids long. The trim removed 4 bases at V and 1 base at J, leaving 7 bases unmatched. Repertoires were generated with immunoSEQ multiplex PCR, while TCRdb's copy carries only in-frame clones and drops some. The sample contains nearly 110,000 clones, about 91% of which appear only once. The origin of this receptor is an adult with an advanced solid tumor such as melanoma, head and neck, liver or kidney cancer. The specimen was CD4+ or CD8+ T cells sorted from blood, collected in a trial of the OX40 agonist ivuxolimab. V is TRBV27 and J is TRBJ2-7; 7 bases align to TRBD2. The CDR3 loop reads CASSSNGLVSYEQYF. The CDR3 bases are TGTGCCAGCAGTTCCAATGGACTAGTGTCCTACGAGCAGTACTTC.